Listed below are T cell receptor beta chains from one sample, sequenced in a study of T cells in Graves' hyperthyroidism and ophthalmopathy. TCRdb fed the multiplex PCR reads into MiXCR, producing one record per CDR3 protein. The data contain more than 650,000 distinct CDR3 sequences, 13% to 15% of them seen just once; the ten biggest clones take up roughly 10%. The source material was blood. Receptors were obtained from a woman aged 18-29 years with Graves' hyperthyroidism. The CDR3 runs from the conserved cysteine through the conserved F or W. A D gene is named only where the DNA matches it firmly. Clone size is stated in some rows and not others, as once, few, many or a class when expanded.

j_gene: TRBJ1-1
len: 14
abundance: many
v_gene: TRBV2
d_gene: NA
CDR3aa: CASSDVGVIAEAFF
CDR3nt: TGTGCCAGCAGTGATGTCGGGGTAATAGCTGAAGCTTTCTTT

j_gene: TRBJ1-1
len: 17
abundance: many
v_gene: TRBV2
d_gene: TRBD1
CDR3aa: CASSVTGQLPMNTEAFF
CDR3nt: TGTGCCAGCAGTGTCACGGGACAGCTCCCTATGAACACTGAAGCTTTCTTT

j_gene: TRBJ2-1
len: 15
abundance: many
v_gene: TRBV20-1
d_gene: TRBD2
CDR3aa: CSGRWTSGSRDEQFF
CDR3nt: TGCAGCGGTCGCTGGACTAGCGGGAGTAGGGATGAGCAGTTCTTC

j_gene: TRBJ1-6
len: 14
abundance: NA
v_gene: TRBV6-1
d_gene: NA
CDR3aa: CASSEVDSNSPLHF
CDR3nt: TGTGCCAGCAGTGAAGTAGACAGTAATTCACCCCTCCACTTT

j_gene: TRBJ1-1
len: 14
abundance: many
v_gene: TRBV6-1
d_gene: TRBD1
CDR3aa: CASSRQGANTEAFF
CDR3nt: TGTGCCAGCTCGAGACAGGGGGCGAATACTGAAGCTTTCTTT

j_gene: TRBJ2-7
len: 14
abundance: many
v_gene: TRBV20-1
d_gene: TRBD2
CDR3aa: CSASRAGGVYEQYF
CDR3nt: TGCAGTGCTAGTCGGGCGGGAGGTGTCTACGAGCAGTACTTC

j_gene: TRBJ2-2
len: 16
abundance: NA
v_gene: TRBV9
d_gene: NA
CDR3aa: CASSVAHSKRGGELFF
CDR3nt: TGTGCCAGCAGCGTAGCCCATTCGAAGAGGGGCGGGGAGCTGTTTTTT

j_gene: TRBJ2-5
len: 17
abundance: many
v_gene: TRBV7-9
d_gene: TRBD1
CDR3aa: CASSRLITGTGDETQYF
CDR3nt: TGTGCCAGCAGCCGACTTATTACCGGGACAGGGGATGAGACCCAGTACTTC

j_gene: TRBJ1-3
len: 17
abundance: NA
v_gene: TRBV9
d_gene: NA
CDR3aa: CASSTGGDMGAGNTIYF
CDR3nt: TGTGCCAGCAGCACAGGTGGGGATATGGGCGCTGGAAACACCATATATTTT

j_gene: TRBJ1-2
len: 13
abundance: many
v_gene: TRBV6-5
d_gene: NA
CDR3aa: CASSYSDYYGYTF
CDR3nt: TGTGCCAGCAGTTACTCGGACTACTATGGCTACACCTTC

j_gene: TRBJ2-7
len: 13
abundance: NA
v_gene: TRBV7-8
d_gene: NA
CDR3aa: CASSLIAGNEQYF
CDR3nt: TGTGCCAGCAGCTTAATTGCGGGGAACGAGCAGTACTTC

j_gene: TRBJ2-7
len: 15
abundance: many
v_gene: TRBV12-3/TRBV12-4
d_gene: NA
CDR3aa: CASSFRRVSVGEQYF
CDR3nt: TGTGCCAGCAGTTTCCGCAGGGTTTCGGTGGGCGAGCAGTACTTC

j_gene: TRBJ2-7
len: 15
abundance: many
v_gene: TRBV11-2
d_gene: NA
CDR3aa: CASSLGVIYSYEQYF
CDR3nt: TGTGCCAGCAGCTTAGGGGTCATTTACTCCTACGAGCAGTACTTC

j_gene: TRBJ2-1
len: 16
abundance: NA
v_gene: TRBV7-2
d_gene: NA
CDR3aa: CASSLAGFSSYNEQFF
CDR3nt: TGTGCCAGCAGCTTAGCGGGGTTCTCCTCCTACAATGAGCAGTTCTTC

j_gene: TRBJ1-2
len: 17
abundance: few
v_gene: TRBV6-1
d_gene: NA
CDR3aa: CASSEWVQGIANYGYTF
CDR3nt: TGTGCCAGCAGTGAATGGGTCCAGGGAATAGCTAACTATGGCTACACCTTC

j_gene: TRBJ2-7
len: 14
abundance: few
v_gene: TRBV7-8
d_gene: NA
CDR3aa: CASSPRVSGGEQYF
CDR3nt: TGTGCCAGCAGCCCCCGAGTAAGTGGGGGCGAGCAGTACTTC

j_gene: TRBJ2-3
len: 12
abundance: few
v_gene: TRBV3-1
d_gene: TRBD2
CDR3aa: CASSHLAEEQYF
CDR3nt: TGTGCCAGCAGCCATCTAGCGGAGGAGCAGTATTTT

j_gene: TRBJ2-7
len: 11
abundance: many
v_gene: TRBV28
d_gene: NA
CDR3aa: CASSPPYEQYF
CDR3nt: TGTGCCAGCAGTCCTCCTTACGAGCAGTACTTC

j_gene: TRBJ2-4
len: 15
abundance: NA
v_gene: TRBV7-2
d_gene: NA
CDR3aa: CASSFPTSSKNIQYF
CDR3nt: TGTGCCAGCAGCTTTCCCACTAGCAGCAAAAACATTCAGTACTTC

j_gene: TRBJ1-2
len: 18
abundance: NA
v_gene: TRBV4-1
d_gene: NA
CDR3aa: CASSNDRESFSRGYGYTF
CDR3nt: TGCGCCAGCAGCAATGACCGAGAGTCTTTTTCCAGGGGATATGGCTACACCTTC

j_gene: TRBJ1-5
len: 15
abundance: NA
v_gene: TRBV6-1
d_gene: NA
CDR3aa: CASSEIYRRNQPQHF
CDR3nt: TGTGCCAGCAGTGAGATATATCGGCGGAATCAGCCCCAGCATTTT

j_gene: TRBJ1-1
len: 13
abundance: many
v_gene: TRBV20-1
d_gene: NA
CDR3aa: CSASAIMNTEAFF
CDR3nt: TGCAGTGCTAGCGCCATCATGAACACTGAAGCTTTCTTT

j_gene: TRBJ2-7
len: 15
abundance: many
v_gene: TRBV2
d_gene: NA
CDR3aa: CASSEEPTSAYEQYF
CDR3nt: TGTGCCAGCAGTGAAGAACCGACGAGCGCCTACGAGCAGTACTTC

j_gene: TRBJ2-7
len: 14
abundance: many
v_gene: TRBV5-1
d_gene: NA
CDR3aa: CASSLVPDRYEQYF
CDR3nt: TGCGCCAGCAGCTTGGTCCCGGACCGCTACGAGCAGTACTTC

j_gene: TRBJ1-2
len: 15
abundance: many
v_gene: TRBV6-4
d_gene: NA
CDR3aa: CAREYTGLKSDGYTF
CDR3nt: TGTGCCAGAGAATATACGGGACTAAAGTCGGATGGCTACACCTTC

j_gene: TRBJ2-2
len: 17
abundance: many
v_gene: TRBV6-2/TRBV6-3
d_gene: TRBD2
CDR3aa: CASCWTVGLSNTGELFF
CDR3nt: TGTGCCAGCTGCTGGACCGTGGGACTATCGAACACCGGGGAGCTGTTTTTT

j_gene: TRBJ2-3
len: 14
abundance: NA
v_gene: TRBV10-1
d_gene: TRBD1
CDR3aa: CASSESTGRDTQYF
CDR3nt: TGCGCCAGCAGTGAGTCGACAGGGAGAGATACGCAGTATTTT

j_gene: TRBJ2-1
len: 15
abundance: many
v_gene: TRBV7-2
d_gene: NA
CDR3aa: CASAAGEFSYNEQFF
CDR3nt: TGTGCCAGCGCAGCCGGGGAGTTCTCCTACAATGAGCAGTTCTTC

j_gene: TRBJ2-2
len: 16
abundance: many
v_gene: TRBV3-1
d_gene: NA
CDR3aa: CASSQFGGANTGELFF
CDR3nt: TGTGCCAGCAGCCAATTTGGGGGCGCGAACACCGGGGAGCTGTTTTTT

j_gene: TRBJ1-4
len: 15
abundance: NA
v_gene: TRBV20-1
d_gene: NA
CDR3aa: CSARDVRGWGEKLFF
CDR3nt: TGCAGTGCTAGAGATGTACGGGGGTGGGGTGAAAAACTGTTTTTT

j_gene: TRBJ1-1
len: 15
abundance: many
v_gene: TRBV11-2
d_gene: NA
CDR3aa: CASSLMSSRNTEAFF
CDR3nt: TGTGCCAGCAGCTTAATGTCCTCGCGGAACACTGAAGCTTTCTTT

j_gene: TRBJ2-3
len: 16
abundance: many
v_gene: TRBV20-1
d_gene: TRBD2
CDR3aa: CSARDRTSGATDTQYF
CDR3nt: TGCAGTGCTAGAGATCGAACTAGCGGAGCCACAGATACGCAGTATTTT

j_gene: TRBJ2-1
len: 18
abundance: few
v_gene: TRBV20-1
d_gene: TRBD2
CDR3aa: CSARDNMGGRVSYNEQFF
CDR3nt: TGCAGTGCTAGAGATAATATGGGCGGGAGGGTATCCTACAATGAGCAGTTCTTC

j_gene: TRBJ2-7
len: 15
abundance: many
v_gene: TRBV3-1
d_gene: NA
CDR3aa: CASSQGGHPLYEQYF
CDR3nt: TGTGCCAGCAGCCAAGGGGGACATCCTCTCTACGAGCAGTACTTC

j_gene: TRBJ2-7
len: 14
abundance: few
v_gene: TRBV15
d_gene: TRBD1
CDR3aa: CATSRTGSSYEQYF
CDR3nt: TGTGCCACCTCAAGGACAGGGAGCTCCTACGAGCAGTACTTC

j_gene: TRBJ2-2
len: 14
abundance: many
v_gene: TRBV19
d_gene: TRBD2
CDR3aa: CASKKAGDPGELFF
CDR3nt: TGTGCCAGTAAAAAGGCGGGAGACCCCGGGGAGCTGTTTTTT

j_gene: TRBJ2-1
len: 15
abundance: NA
v_gene: TRBV14
d_gene: TRBD2
CDR3aa: CASSHWTSGSNEQFF
CDR3nt: TGTGCCAGCAGCCACTGGACTAGCGGGAGCAATGAGCAGTTCTTC

j_gene: TRBJ2-1
len: 17
abundance: NA
v_gene: TRBV29-1
d_gene: TRBD1
CDR3aa: CSVEGRGRTGIYNEQFF
CDR3nt: TGCAGCGTTGAAGGCAGAGGACGGACAGGGATCTACAATGAGCAGTTCTTC

j_gene: TRBJ2-6
len: 16
abundance: few
v_gene: TRBV20-1
d_gene: TRBD1
CDR3aa: CSARGSGGGGANVLTF
CDR3nt: TGCAGTGCTAGAGGGTCAGGGGGCGGTGGGGCCAACGTCCTGACTTTC

j_gene: TRBJ2-1
len: 15
abundance: few
v_gene: TRBV7-9
d_gene: NA
CDR3aa: CASPSRGERGNEQFF
CDR3nt: TGTGCCAGCCCCTCCCGGGGAGAACGGGGCAATGAGCAGTTCTTC

j_gene: TRBJ1-2
len: 13
abundance: many
v_gene: TRBV18
d_gene: TRBD1
CDR3aa: CASSDRGNYGYTF
CDR3nt: TGTGCCAGCTCCGACAGGGGGAACTATGGCTACACCTTC

j_gene: TRBJ1-2
len: 13
abundance: NA
v_gene: TRBV12-3/TRBV12-4
d_gene: NA
CDR3aa: CASSSSRAYGYTF
CDR3nt: TGTGCCAGCAGTTCTTCCAGGGCCTATGGCTACACCTTC

j_gene: TRBJ1-1
len: 14
abundance: NA
v_gene: TRBV7-9
d_gene: NA
CDR3aa: CASSLSYGFAEAFF
CDR3nt: TGTGCCAGCAGCTTAAGCTACGGGTTCGCTGAAGCTTTCTTT

j_gene: TRBJ2-7
len: 16
abundance: many
v_gene: TRBV18
d_gene: NA
CDR3aa: CASSPRHMRTSYEQYF
CDR3nt: TGTGCCAGCTCACCTAGGCACATGCGGACCTCCTACGAGCAGTACTTC

j_gene: TRBJ2-5
len: 16
abundance: many
v_gene: TRBV11-2
d_gene: TRBD1
CDR3aa: CASKKTGARTEETQYF
CDR3nt: TGTGCCAGCAAAAAGACAGGGGCAAGGACCGAAGAGACCCAGTACTTC

j_gene: TRBJ2-2
len: 14
abundance: NA
v_gene: TRBV12-3/TRBV12-4
d_gene: NA
CDR3aa: CASSFNRRTRELFF
CDR3nt: TGTGCCAGCAGTTTTAACAGGAGGACCAGGGAGCTGTTTTTT

j_gene: TRBJ2-5
len: 14
abundance: many
v_gene: TRBV12-3/TRBV12-4
d_gene: NA
CDR3aa: CASRPTLGQETQYF
CDR3nt: TGTGCCAGCAGGCCGACATTGGGCCAAGAGACCCAGTACTTC

j_gene: TRBJ2-7
len: 14
abundance: many
v_gene: TRBV24-1
d_gene: TRBD2
CDR3aa: CATSGSGTGYEQYF
CDR3nt: TGTGCCACCAGTGGTAGCGGGACCGGCTACGAGCAGTACTTC

j_gene: TRBJ2-2
len: 18
abundance: few
v_gene: TRBV11-3
d_gene: NA
CDR3aa: CASSLAGDKQPNTGELFF
CDR3nt: TGTGCCAGCAGCTTAGCCGGGGACAAACAACCGAACACCGGGGAGCTGTTTTTT

j_gene: TRBJ2-1
len: 13
abundance: many
v_gene: TRBV7-8
d_gene: TRBD2
CDR3aa: CASIPGLVDEQFF
CDR3nt: TGTGCCAGCATACCGGGACTAGTAGATGAGCAGTTCTTC

j_gene: TRBJ1-1
len: 14
abundance: NA
v_gene: TRBV11-2
d_gene: TRBD1
CDR3aa: CASSSRRGTAEAFF
CDR3nt: TGTGCCAGCAGCTCCCGGCGGGGGACAGCTGAAGCTTTCTTT

j_gene: TRBJ1-4
len: 16
abundance: NA
v_gene: TRBV4-1
d_gene: TRBD1
CDR3aa: CASSQDWTGGSEKLFF
CDR3nt: TGCGCCAGCAGCCAAGATTGGACAGGGGGCTCTGAAAAACTGTTTTTT

j_gene: TRBJ2-5
len: 17
abundance: few
v_gene: TRBV5-1
d_gene: NA
CDR3aa: CASSWPLVRVLEETQYF
CDR3nt: TGCGCCAGCAGCTGGCCCCTGGTCAGGGTGTTGGAGGAGACCCAGTACTTC

j_gene: TRBJ2-5
len: 13
abundance: NA
v_gene: TRBV20-1
d_gene: TRBD2
CDR3aa: CSASGGTQETQYF
CDR3nt: TGCAGTGCTAGCGGGGGGACCCAAGAGACCCAGTACTTC

j_gene: TRBJ2-1
len: 14
abundance: many
v_gene: TRBV7-3
d_gene: NA
CDR3aa: CASSLAGDGNEQFF
CDR3nt: TGTGCCAGCAGCTTAGCGGGTGATGGTAATGAGCAGTTCTTC

j_gene: TRBJ2-1
len: 15
abundance: NA
v_gene: TRBV20-1
d_gene: NA
CDR3aa: CSARPLSSPVGEQFF
CDR3nt: TGCAGTGCTAGGCCCCTTTCTAGCCCTGTCGGTGAGCAGTTCTTC

j_gene: TRBJ2-1
len: 12
abundance: few
v_gene: TRBV28
d_gene: NA
CDR3aa: CASRGFIDEQFF
CDR3nt: TGTGCCAGCAGGGGATTTATCGATGAGCAGTTCTTC

j_gene: TRBJ1-5
len: 15
abundance: many
v_gene: TRBV27
d_gene: TRBD1
CDR3aa: CASLPWTGANQPQHF
CDR3nt: TGTGCCAGCCTCCCTTGGACAGGGGCGAATCAGCCCCAGCATTTT

j_gene: TRBJ2-6
len: 16
abundance: few
v_gene: TRBV6-5
d_gene: NA
CDR3aa: CASSYYPGPGANVLTF
CDR3nt: TGTGCCAGCAGTTACTATCCGGGTCCTGGGGCCAACGTCCTGACTTTC